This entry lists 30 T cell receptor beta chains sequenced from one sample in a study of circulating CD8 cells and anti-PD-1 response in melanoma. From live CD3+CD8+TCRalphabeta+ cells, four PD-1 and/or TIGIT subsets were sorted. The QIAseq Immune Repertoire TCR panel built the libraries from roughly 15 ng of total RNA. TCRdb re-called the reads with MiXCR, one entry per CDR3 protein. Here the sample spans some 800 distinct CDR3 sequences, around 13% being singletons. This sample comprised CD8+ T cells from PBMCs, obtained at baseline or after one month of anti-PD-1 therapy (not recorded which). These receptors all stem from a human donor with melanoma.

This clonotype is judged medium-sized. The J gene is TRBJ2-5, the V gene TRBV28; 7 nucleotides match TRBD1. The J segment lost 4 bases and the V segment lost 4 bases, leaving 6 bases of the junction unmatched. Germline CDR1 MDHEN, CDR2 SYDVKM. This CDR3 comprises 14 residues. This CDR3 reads CASSSAGTVETQYF. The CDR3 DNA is TGTGCCAGCAGTTCAGCCGGGACAGTAGAGACCCAGTACTTC.

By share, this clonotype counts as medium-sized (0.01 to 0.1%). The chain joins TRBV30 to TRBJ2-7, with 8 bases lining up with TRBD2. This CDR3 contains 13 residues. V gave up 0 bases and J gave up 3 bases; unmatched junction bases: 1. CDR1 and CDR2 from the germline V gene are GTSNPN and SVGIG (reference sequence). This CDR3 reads CAWSVTSGYEQYF. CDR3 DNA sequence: TGTGCCTGGAGTGTCACTAGCGGCTACGAGCAGTACTTC.

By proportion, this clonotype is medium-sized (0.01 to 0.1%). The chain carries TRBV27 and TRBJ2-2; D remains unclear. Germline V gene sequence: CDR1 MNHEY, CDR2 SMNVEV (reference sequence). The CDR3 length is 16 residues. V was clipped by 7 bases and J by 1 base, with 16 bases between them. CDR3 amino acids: CASTLIHYGNTGELFF. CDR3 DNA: TGTGCCAGCACTTTGATTCACTACGGGAACACCGGGGAGCTGTTTTTT.

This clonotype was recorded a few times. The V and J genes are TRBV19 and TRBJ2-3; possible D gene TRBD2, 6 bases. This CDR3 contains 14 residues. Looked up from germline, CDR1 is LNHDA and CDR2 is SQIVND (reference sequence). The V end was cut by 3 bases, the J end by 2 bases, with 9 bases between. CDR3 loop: CASSIGGSTDTQYF. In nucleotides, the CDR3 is TGTGCCAGTAGTATCGGGGGTTCCACAGATACGCAGTATTTT.

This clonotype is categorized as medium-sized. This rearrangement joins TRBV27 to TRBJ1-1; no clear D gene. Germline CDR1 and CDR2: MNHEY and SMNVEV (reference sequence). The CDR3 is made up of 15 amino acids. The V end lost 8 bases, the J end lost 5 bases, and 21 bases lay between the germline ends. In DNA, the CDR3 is TGTGCCAGCGACCATTCTATGGGGTCGGGGACTGAAGCTTTCTTT. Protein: CASDHSMGSGTEAFF.

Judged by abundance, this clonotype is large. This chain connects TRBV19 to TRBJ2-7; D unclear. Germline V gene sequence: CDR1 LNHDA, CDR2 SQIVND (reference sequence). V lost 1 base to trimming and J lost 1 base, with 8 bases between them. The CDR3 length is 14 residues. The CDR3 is CASSIGPGSYEQYF. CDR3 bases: TGTGCCAGTAGTATAGGTCCAGGTTCCTACGAGCAGTACTTC. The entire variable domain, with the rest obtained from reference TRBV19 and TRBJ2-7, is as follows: DGGITQSPKYLFRKEGQNVTLSCEQNLNHDAMYWYRQDPGQGLRLIYYSQIVNDFQKGDIAEGYSVSREKKESFPLTVTSAQKNPTAFYLCASSIGPGSYEQYFGPGTRLTVT.

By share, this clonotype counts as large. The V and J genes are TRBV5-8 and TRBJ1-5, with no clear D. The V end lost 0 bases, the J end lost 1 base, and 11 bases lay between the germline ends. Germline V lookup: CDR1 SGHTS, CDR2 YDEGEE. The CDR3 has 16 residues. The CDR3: CASSLVGVMSNQPQHF. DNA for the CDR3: TGTGCCAGCAGCTTGGTCGGGGTAATGAGCAATCAGCCCCAGCATTTT.

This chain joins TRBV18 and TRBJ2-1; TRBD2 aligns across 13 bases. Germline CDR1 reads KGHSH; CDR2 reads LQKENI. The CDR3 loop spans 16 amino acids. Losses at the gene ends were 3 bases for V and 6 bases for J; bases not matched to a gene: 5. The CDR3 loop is CASSPELAGGVNEQFF. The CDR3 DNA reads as TGTGCCAGCTCACCGGAACTAGCGGGAGGGGTCAATGAGCAGTTCTTC.

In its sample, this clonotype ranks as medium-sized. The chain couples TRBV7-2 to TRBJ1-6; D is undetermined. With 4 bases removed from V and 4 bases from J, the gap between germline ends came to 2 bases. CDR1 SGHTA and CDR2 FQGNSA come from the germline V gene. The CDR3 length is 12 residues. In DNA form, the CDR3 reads TGTGCCAGCAGCTCTTATAATTCACCCCTCCACTTT. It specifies CASSSYNSPLHF.

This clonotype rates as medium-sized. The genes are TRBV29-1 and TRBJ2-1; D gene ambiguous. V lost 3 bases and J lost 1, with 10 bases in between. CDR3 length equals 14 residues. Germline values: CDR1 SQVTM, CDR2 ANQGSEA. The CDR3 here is CSVDGLESYNEQFF. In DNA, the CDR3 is TGCAGCGTTGACGGTCTTGAGTCCTACAATGAGCAGTTCTTC.

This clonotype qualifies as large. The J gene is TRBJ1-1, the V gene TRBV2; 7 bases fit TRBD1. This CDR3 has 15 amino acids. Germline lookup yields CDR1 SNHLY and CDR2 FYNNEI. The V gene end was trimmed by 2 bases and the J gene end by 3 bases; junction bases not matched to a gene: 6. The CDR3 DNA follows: TGTGCCAGCAGTGAACCCCACAGGGGAGACACTGAAGCTTTCTTT. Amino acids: CASSEPHRGDTEAFF.

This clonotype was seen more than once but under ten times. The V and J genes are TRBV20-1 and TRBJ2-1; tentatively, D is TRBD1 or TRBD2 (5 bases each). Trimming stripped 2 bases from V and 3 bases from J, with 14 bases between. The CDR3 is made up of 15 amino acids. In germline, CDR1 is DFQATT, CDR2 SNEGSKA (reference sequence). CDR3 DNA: TGCAGTGCTAGACTCACCGGGGCAGGCTACAATGAGCAGTTCTTC. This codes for CSARLTGAGYNEQFF.

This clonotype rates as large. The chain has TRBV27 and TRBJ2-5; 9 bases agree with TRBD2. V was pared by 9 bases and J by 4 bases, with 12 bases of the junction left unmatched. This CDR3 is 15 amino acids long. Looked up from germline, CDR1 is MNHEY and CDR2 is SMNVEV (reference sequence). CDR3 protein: CASSPTVAGAETQYF. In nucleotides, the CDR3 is TGTGCCAGTTCACCCACGGTAGCGGGGGCAGAGACCCAGTACTTC.

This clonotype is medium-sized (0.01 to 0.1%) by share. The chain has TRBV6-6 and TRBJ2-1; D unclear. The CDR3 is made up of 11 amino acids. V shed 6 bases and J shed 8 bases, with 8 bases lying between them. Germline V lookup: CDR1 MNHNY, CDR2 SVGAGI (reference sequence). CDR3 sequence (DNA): TGTGCCAGCAGGGACGTGGATGAGCAGTTCTTC. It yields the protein CASRDVDEQFF.

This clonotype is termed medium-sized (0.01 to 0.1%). CDR3 in amino acids: CASSPHSASDRKYEQYF. CDR3 nucleotide sequence: TGTGCCAGCTCACCACACAGCGCGTCGGACAGAAAATACGAGCAGTACTTC. This chain links TRBV18 with TRBJ2-7, with D possibly TRBD1 on 6 matching bases. The germline V and J ends were trimmed by 1 base and 4 bases, with 20 bases remaining between them. This CDR3 contains 17 residues. Per the germline V gene, CDR1 is KGHSH and CDR2 is LQKENI. Full variable domain (rest looked up from reference TRBV18 and TRBJ2-7): NAGVMQNPRHLVRRRGQEARLRCSPMKGHSHVYWYRQLPEEGLKFMVYLQKENIIDESGMPKERFSAEFPKEGPSILRIQQVVRGDSAAYFCASSPHSASDRKYEQYFGPGTRLTVT.

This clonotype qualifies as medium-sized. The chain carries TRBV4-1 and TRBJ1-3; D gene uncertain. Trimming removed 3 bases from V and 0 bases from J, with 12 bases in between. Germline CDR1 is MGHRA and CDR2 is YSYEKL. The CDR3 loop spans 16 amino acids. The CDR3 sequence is CASSQSLGYSGNTIYF. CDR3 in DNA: TGCGCCAGCAGCCAGAGCCTCGGCTACTCTGGAAACACCATATATTTT.

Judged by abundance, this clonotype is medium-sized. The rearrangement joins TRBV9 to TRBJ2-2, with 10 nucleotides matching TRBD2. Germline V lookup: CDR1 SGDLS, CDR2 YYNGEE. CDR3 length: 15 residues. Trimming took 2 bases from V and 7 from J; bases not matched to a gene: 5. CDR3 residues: CASSVGAGGHGELFF. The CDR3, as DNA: TGTGCCAGCAGCGTGGGAGCGGGGGGGCACGGGGAGCTGTTTTTT.

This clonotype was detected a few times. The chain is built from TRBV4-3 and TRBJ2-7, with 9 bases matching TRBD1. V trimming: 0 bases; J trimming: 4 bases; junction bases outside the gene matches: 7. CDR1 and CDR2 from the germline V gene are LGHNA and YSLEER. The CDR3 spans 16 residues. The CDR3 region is CASSQDAIGQGYEQYF. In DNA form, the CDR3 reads TGCGCCAGCAGCCAAGACGCCATAGGACAGGGGTACGAGCAGTACTTC.

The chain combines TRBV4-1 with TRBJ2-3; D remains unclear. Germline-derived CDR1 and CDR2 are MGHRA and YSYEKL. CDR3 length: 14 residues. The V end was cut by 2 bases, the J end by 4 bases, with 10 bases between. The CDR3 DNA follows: TGCGCCAGCAGCCAAACACAGTTCGCAGATACGCAGTATTTT. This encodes CASSQTQFADTQYF.

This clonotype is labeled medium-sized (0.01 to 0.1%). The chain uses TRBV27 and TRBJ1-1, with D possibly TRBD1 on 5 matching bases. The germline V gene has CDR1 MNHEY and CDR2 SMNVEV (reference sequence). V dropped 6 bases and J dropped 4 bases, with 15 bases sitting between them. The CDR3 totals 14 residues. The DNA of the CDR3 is TGTGCCAGCAGCTATGGGGGTAAGGGCACTGAAGCTTTCTTT. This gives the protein CASSYGGKGTEAFF.

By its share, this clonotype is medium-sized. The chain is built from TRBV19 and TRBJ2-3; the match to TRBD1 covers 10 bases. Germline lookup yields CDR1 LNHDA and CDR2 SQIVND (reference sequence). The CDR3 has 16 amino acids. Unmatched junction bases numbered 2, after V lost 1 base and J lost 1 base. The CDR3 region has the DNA TGTGCCAGTAGTATAGGTGGGACAGGGGGCACAGATACGCAGTATTTT. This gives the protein CASSIGGTGGTDTQYF.

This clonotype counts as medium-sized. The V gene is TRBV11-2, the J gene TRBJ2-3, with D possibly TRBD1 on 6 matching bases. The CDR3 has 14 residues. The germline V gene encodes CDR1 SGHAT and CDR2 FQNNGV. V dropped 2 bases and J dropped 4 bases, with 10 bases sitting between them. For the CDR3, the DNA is TGTGCCAGCAGCTTAACAGGGAAATCAGATACGCAGTATTTT. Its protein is CASSLTGKSDTQYF.

CDR3 residues: CASSIAQGVENTEAFF. CDR3 nucleotides: TGTGCCAGTAGTATAGCCCAGGGAGTGGAGAACACTGAAGCTTTCTTT. The J gene is TRBJ1-1, the V gene TRBV19, with a tentative D call TRBD1 (5 bases). Germline CDR1 and CDR2: LNHDA and SQIVND (reference sequence). The V end was cut by 1 base, the J end by 1 base, with 13 bases between. The CDR3 totals 16 residues.

CDR3 in DNA: TGTGCCAGCAGTTCCCGTGTGCCAATGGAGACCCAGTACTTC. Amino acid sequence: CASSSRVPMETQYF. The chain combines TRBV2 with TRBJ2-5; D is undetermined. V was cut by 5 bases and J by 5 bases, with 15 bases left in between. CDR1 and CDR2 from the germline V gene are SNHLY and FYNNEI. The length of the CDR3 is 14 residues.

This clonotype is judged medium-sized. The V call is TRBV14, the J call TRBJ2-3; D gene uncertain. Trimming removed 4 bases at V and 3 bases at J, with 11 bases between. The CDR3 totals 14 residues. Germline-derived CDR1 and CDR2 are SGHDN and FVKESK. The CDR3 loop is CASSRAVWTDTQYF. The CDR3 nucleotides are TGTGCCAGCAGCCGGGCTGTATGGACAGATACGCAGTATTTT.

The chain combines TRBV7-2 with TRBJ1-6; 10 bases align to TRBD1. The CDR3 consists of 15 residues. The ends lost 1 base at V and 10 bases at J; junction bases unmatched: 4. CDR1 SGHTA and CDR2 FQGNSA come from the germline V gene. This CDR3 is CASSLVGTGDSPLHF. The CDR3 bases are TGTGCCAGCAGCTTAGTCGGGACAGGGGACTCACCCCTCCACTTT.

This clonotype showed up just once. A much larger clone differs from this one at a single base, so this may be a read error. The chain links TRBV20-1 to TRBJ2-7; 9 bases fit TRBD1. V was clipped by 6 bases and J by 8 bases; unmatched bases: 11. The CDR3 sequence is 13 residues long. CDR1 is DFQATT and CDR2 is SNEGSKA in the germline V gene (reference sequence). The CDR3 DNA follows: TGCAGTGCGCCGGGACAGGGAGTCCACAAGCAGTACTTC. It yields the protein CSAPGQGVHKQYF.

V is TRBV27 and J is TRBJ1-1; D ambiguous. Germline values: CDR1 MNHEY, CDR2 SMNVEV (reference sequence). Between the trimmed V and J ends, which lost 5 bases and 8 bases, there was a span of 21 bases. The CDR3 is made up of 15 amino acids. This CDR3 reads CASSNREPLQPEAFF. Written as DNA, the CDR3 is TGTGCCAGCAGTAACCGGGAACCCCTTCAACCCGAAGCTTTCTTT.

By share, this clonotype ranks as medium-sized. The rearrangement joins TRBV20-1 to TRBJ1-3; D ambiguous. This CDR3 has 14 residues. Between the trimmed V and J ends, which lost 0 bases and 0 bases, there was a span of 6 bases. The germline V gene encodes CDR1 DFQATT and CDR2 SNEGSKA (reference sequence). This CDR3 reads CSARDFDSGNTIYF. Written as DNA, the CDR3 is TGCAGTGCTAGAGACTTCGACTCTGGAAACACCATATATTTT.

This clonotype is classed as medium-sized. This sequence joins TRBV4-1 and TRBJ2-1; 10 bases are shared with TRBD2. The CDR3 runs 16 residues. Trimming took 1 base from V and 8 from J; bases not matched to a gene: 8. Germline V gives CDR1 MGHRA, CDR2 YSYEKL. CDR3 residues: CASSQGVSGGAYEQFF. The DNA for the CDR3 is TGCGCCAGCAGCCAAGGAGTGAGCGGGGGGGCCTATGAGCAGTTCTTC.